The clone carrying this T cell receptor beta chain was seen only a few times. Its antigen is unknown. This sample was included in a study of blood T cells in healthy people across ages. It was with a sample-barcoded 5' primer and a J-beta primer mix that a second PCR of roughly 7 to 12 cycles was run. A tag from a template-switch adaptor with 12 random nucleotides marked each cDNA molecule. Each sample provided no less than 2.5 million CDR3-containing paired-end reads. Each CDR3 protein gets one entry after TCRdb re-called the 5' RACE reads with MiXCR. The sample yields 600,000 to 800,000 distinct CDR3 sequences, 40% to 65% seen once. Study-wide points: More naive CD4+ cells and higher diversity were found in long-lived than in aged donors.

The length of the CDR3 is 15 residues. V lost 4 bases, J lost 6 bases, and 17 bases lay in between. From germline, CDR1 is SGHRS and CDR2 YFSETQ. The chain combines TRBV5-1 with TRBJ1-5; D gene unclear. The sequenced sample was blood. The sequence was obtained from a woman older than 75 in good health. The DNA for the CDR3 is TGCGCCAGCAGCCCGGACCCGGGAGGGATTCAGCCCCAGCATTTT. This gives the protein CASSPDPGGIQPQHF.